This record concerns one T cell receptor beta chain sequence. A much larger clone differs from this one at a single base, so this may be a read error. This sample is part of a study of CD8+ T cells in alopecia areata. About the study: Treated patients received oral tofacitinib, 5 to 10 mg twice daily. Treatment with tofacitinib (6 to 18 months) was followed by 6 months off drug.

Sequencing relied on a cDNA template that was reverse transcribed from extracted RNA. The assay was immunoSEQ multiplex PCR, and TCRdb's table has in-frame clones only and misses some. Of 200,000 to 250,000 clones in the sample, roughly 57% were seen once. Patients with alopecia areata provided lesional scalp punch biopsies as well as peripheral blood. Sorting of PBMCs yielded the CD4+ and CD8+ T cells. Trimming shortened V by 5 bases and J by 4 bases, and 5 bases separated the two germline ends. The CDR3 is 11 amino acids. Germline-derived CDR1 and CDR2 are SGHNT and YYREEE (reference sequence). This receptor was obtained from a human donor with alopecia areata. The chain links TRBV5-4 to TRBJ2-3; D unclear. This material consisted of CD4+ T cells sorted from blood, taken at week 0. CDR3 in DNA: TGTGCCAGCAGGTTATCAGATACGCAGTATTTT. This codes for CASRLSDTQYF.